Included here is one T cell receptor beta chain sequence, with context. These data come from a study of T cell responses to AZD1222 COVID-19 vaccine. The CDR3 contains 16 residues. Trimming removed 2 bases from V and 8 bases from J; junction bases left unmatched: 10. Germline loops: CDR1 ENHRY, CDR2 SYGVKD. Produced via immunoSEQ multiplex PCR; TCRdb's table is partial and in-frame only. Of 120,000 or so clones in the sample, 87% were seen once. The J gene is TRBJ2-1, the V gene TRBV10-3; 9 bases are shared with TRBD2. This specimen was peripheral blood, taken on day 0 of AZD1222 vaccination. The origin of this receptor is an adult in good health. The CDR3 loop is CAISEAGGASLDEQFF. In DNA form, the CDR3 reads TGTGCCATCAGTGAGGCGGGGGGGGCCTCTCTGGATGAGCAGTTCTTC.